Listed here are 27 T cell receptor beta chains from one sample, sequenced in a study of blood T cell repertoires in COVID-19. Sequenced by immunoSEQ multiplex PCR; TCRdb stores in-frame clones only, minus some. Among 180,000 or so clones listed, around four fifths were seen once. The sample taken for sequencing was peripheral blood. The receptors derive from a woman in her sixties or seventies with COVID-19, enrolled during active disease.

The CDR3 is CASSLDGTGAIEKLFF. The CDR3 nucleotides are TGTGCCAGCAGCTTGGACGGGACAGGGGCTATTGAAAAACTGTTTTTT. V usage is TRBV5-5 and J usage is TRBJ1-4, with 10 bases aligning to TRBD1. The CDR3 extends over 16 amino acids. Germline-derived CDR1 and CDR2 are SGHKS and YYEKEE (reference sequence). J lost 7 bases, V lost 0 bases, and 6 bases had no gene match. The full variable domain, completed using reference TRBV5-5 and TRBJ1-4, is DAGVTQSPTHLIKTRGQQVTLRCSPISGHKSVSWYQQVLGQGPQFIFQYYEKEERGRGNFPDRFSARQFPNYSSELNVNALLLGDSALYLCASSLDGTGAIEKLFFGSGTQLSVL.

The chain joins TRBV19 to TRBJ1-1; the D gene is possibly TRBD1 (6 bases). CDR3 length: 14 residues. Trimming removed 4 bases at V and 1 base at J, with 10 bases between. Germline values: CDR1 LNHDA, CDR2 SQIVND (reference sequence). The CDR3 is CASSRQDGNTEAFF. For the CDR3, the DNA is TGTGCCAGTAGTAGACAGGACGGGAACACTGAAGCTTTCTTT.

The chain carries TRBV11-1 and TRBJ1-1; D might be TRBD1 (6 bases). CDR1 SGHAT and CDR2 FQDESV come from the germline V gene (reference sequence). Trimming cost V 3 bases and J 5 bases, with 10 bases left between them. The CDR3 covers 13 residues. CDR3: CASSFRGGTEAFF. For the CDR3, the DNA is TGTGCCAGCAGCTTCAGGGGAGGGACTGAAGCTTTCTTT.

The chain recombines TRBV19 with TRBJ2-6, with D possibly matching TRBD2 (6 bases). Trimming stripped 4 bases from V and 0 bases from J, with 10 bases between. The V gene's germline CDR1 is LNHDA and CDR2 SQIVND (reference sequence). CDR3 length: 16 residues. For the CDR3, the DNA is TGTGCCAGTAGTAGGAGGGCCCCCTCTGGGGCCAACGTCCTGACTTTC. Translated: CASSRRAPSGANVLTF.

This clone was detected once. The V call is TRBV10-3, the J call TRBJ2-1; the D gene is possibly TRBD1 (10 bases). Germline V gives CDR1 ENHRY, CDR2 SYGVKD. V was trimmed by 6 bases and J by 4 bases, leaving 31 bases between them. The CDR3 consists of 20 residues. CDR3 DNA sequence: TGTGCCATCAGGGATTACCGGGACAGGGGAGGTCTAGCGGGGTACAATGAGCAGTTCTTC. Protein: CAIRDYRDRGGLAGYNEQFF.

The chain combines TRBV11-2 with TRBJ1-1; no reliable D call. Germline loops: CDR1 SGHAT, CDR2 FQNNGV. Deletions cut 3 bases from V and 0 bases from J, with 11 bases between. This CDR3 comprises 15 residues. The CDR3 region is CASSFLQTMNTEAFF. CDR3 bases: TGTGCCAGCAGCTTTTTACAGACGATGAACACTGAAGCTTTCTTT.

This chain connects TRBV28 to TRBJ1-2, with D maybe TRBD1 (6 bases). The length of the CDR3 is 13 residues. Trimming cost V 4 bases and J 5 bases, with 11 bases left between them. Germline V gene data show CDR1 as MDHEN and CDR2 as SYDVKM. DNA for the CDR3: TGTGCCAGCAGTTACAGGGATAAATATGGCTACACCTTC. Translating it yields CASSYRDKYGYTF.

The chain uses TRBV5-1 and TRBJ1-6; no firm D call. Trimming took 3 bases from V and 8 from J, leaving 15 bases between them. CDR3 length equals 15 residues. Per germline, CDR1 SGHRS and CDR2 YFSETQ. For the CDR3, the DNA is TGCGCCAGCAGCTCCCTCCCTGGCGGCGATTCACCCCTCCACTTT. Protein sequence: CASSSLPGGDSPLHF.

The chain has TRBV4-2 and TRBJ2-1; D may be TRBD1 (8 bases). V was clipped by 8 bases and J by 8 bases, with 22 bases between them. The CDR3 runs 15 residues. Germline-derived CDR1 and CDR2 are LGHNA and YNFKEQ. CDR3 sequence (DNA): TGTGCCAGCGCCCTGCTTGGGGGGGGACAGGATGAGCAGTTCTTC. Encoded protein: CASALLGGGQDEQFF.

The chain has TRBV19 and TRBJ1-4, with D uncertain. The CDR3 is 15 residues long. Deletions cut 7 bases from V and 0 bases from J, with 12 bases between. Germline V gene lookup returns CDR1 LNHDA and CDR2 SQIVND (reference sequence). The CDR3 here is CASTRRGSTNEKLFF. DNA for the CDR3: TGTGCCAGTACCCGTCGGGGTTCAACTAATGAAAAACTGTTTTTT.

The V and J genes are TRBV27 and TRBJ1-2; possible D gene TRBD1, 6 bases. Germline V CDR1 and CDR2: MNHEY, SMNVEV (reference sequence). The ends were cut back, 5 bases at V and 5 bases at J, with 18 bases in the middle. The CDR3 length is 15 residues. CDR3 protein: CASSLLGGREYGYTF. DNA of the CDR3: TGTGCCAGCAGTCTCCTGGGGGGGCGCGAATATGGCTACACCTTC.

The genes are TRBV2 and TRBJ1-6; 7 bases fit TRBD1. V dropped 1 base and J dropped 10; count of bases not matched to a gene: 10. Germline V gene lookup returns CDR1 SNHLY and CDR2 FYNNEI. This CDR3 contains 16 residues. Here the CDR3 DNA reads TGTGCCAGCAGTGAAGGGGCCCGGGACAGAACCTCACCCCTCCACTTT. It translates to CASSEGARDRTSPLHF.

In this sample, this clone turned up once. V usage is TRBV2 and J usage is TRBJ2-7, with a tentative D call TRBD1 (5 bases). Trimming shortened V by 4 bases and J by 3 bases, and 10 bases separated the two germline ends. Germline assignment: CDR1 SNHLY and CDR2 FYNNEI. The CDR3 totals 13 residues. The CDR3 DNA sequence: TGTGCCAGCAGTGTAGGGGATTACTACGAGCAGTACTTC. It is translated as CASSVGDYYEQYF.

CDR3 in amino acids: CASSPQGISNQPQHF. Written as DNA, the CDR3 is TGCGCCAGCAGCCCCCAGGGAATCAGCAATCAGCCCCAGCATTTT. The V gene is TRBV5-1, the J gene TRBJ1-5, with D maybe TRBD1 (5 bases). Between the trimmed V and J ends, which lost 4 bases and 1 base, there was a span of 12 bases. This CDR3 comprises 15 residues. Per germline, CDR1 SGHRS and CDR2 YFSETQ.

The chain combines TRBV2 with TRBJ1-1; D unclear. The CDR3 has 12 residues. Trimming removed 1 base from V and 6 bases from J, with 6 bases in between. In germline, CDR1 is SNHLY, CDR2 FYNNEI. Here the CDR3 reads CASSEGGAEAFF. As DNA, the CDR3 is TGTGCCAGCAGTGAAGGTGGAGCTGAAGCTTTCTTT.

The chain is built from TRBV18 and TRBJ2-1; 9 bases match TRBD2. The CDR3 runs to 15 residues. Trimming removed 6 bases from V and 7 bases from J; junction bases left unmatched: 10. Germline assignment: CDR1 KGHSH and CDR2 LQKENI. CDR3 residues: CASSIFSGSLNEQFF. The CDR3 DNA reads as TGTGCCAGCTCGATTTTTAGCGGGAGTTTGAATGAGCAGTTCTTC.

This chain connects TRBV6-5 to TRBJ1-2; D gene uncertain. Trimming removed 8 bases at V and 5 bases at J, with 15 bases between. CDR3 size: 13 residues. Per germline, CDR1 MNHEY and CDR2 SVGAGI. The CDR3 DNA sequence: TGTGCCAGCCGTCCTCAGGAAACTTATGGCTACACCTTC. Translation: CASRPQETYGYTF.

The chain has TRBV14 and TRBJ2-1; D perhaps matches TRBD1 (6 bases). V was cut by 0 bases and J by 3 bases, with 12 bases left in between. Germline V gives CDR1 SGHDN, CDR2 FVKESK. This CDR3 comprises 16 residues. The CDR3, as DNA: TGTGCCAGCAGCCAAGATCTGACAGGAGTCTACAATGAGCAGTTCTTC. Translated: CASSQDLTGVYNEQFF.

This CDR3 reads CASGWTGRNYGYTF. For the CDR3, the DNA is TGTGCTAGTGGTTGGACAGGACGTAACTATGGCTACACCTTC. V is TRBV12-5 and J is TRBJ1-2, with 7 bases lining up with TRBD1. Germline CDR1 is LGHNT and CDR2 is FRNRAP. V lost 4 bases, J lost 1 base, and 3 bases stayed unmatched. The CDR3 runs 14 residues.

The chain carries TRBV14 and TRBJ2-1; no clear D. Germline V gene data show CDR1 as SGHDN and CDR2 as FVKESK. V was cut by 0 bases and J by 10 bases, with 13 bases left in between. This CDR3 has 14 amino acids. Here the CDR3 DNA reads TGTGCCAGCAGCCAAGACGTCGCACACGGGGAGCAGTTCTTC. Protein sequence: CASSQDVAHGEQFF. Complete variable domain (other parts from reference TRBV14 and TRBJ2-1): EAGVTQFPSHSVIEKGQTVTLRCDPISGHDNLYWYRRVMGKEIKFLLHFVKESKQDESGMPNNRFLAERTGGTYSTLKVQPAELEDSGVYFCASSQDVAHGEQFFGPGTRLTVL.

The V call is TRBV7-8, the J call TRBJ1-2; D is unclear. This CDR3 contains 15 residues. V lost 3 bases, J lost 7 bases, and 18 bases lay in between. Germline values: CDR1 SGHVS, CDR2 FQNEAQ. The CDR3 DNA reads as TGTGCCAGCAGCTTTTCCCCAAAGTCGGAGGCTGGCTACACCTTC. Amino acids: CASSFSPKSEAGYTF.

This chain links TRBV19 with TRBJ1-6; 9 nucleotides line up with TRBD1. Germline CDR1 LNHDA, CDR2 SQIVND (reference sequence). With V trimmed by 6 bases and J by 7 bases, 7 bases remained unmatched. The CDR3 has 15 residues. The CDR3 region is CASSSPGTGNSPLHF. CDR3 sequence (DNA): TGTGCCAGTAGCAGCCCCGGGACAGGGAATTCACCCCTCCACTTT.

This clone appeared once. Other DNA sequences in the same sample also yield this CDR3. V and J are TRBV18 and TRBJ1-5; D gene uncertain. Per germline, CDR1 KGHSH and CDR2 LQKENI. The CDR3 covers 15 residues. Trimming left V 0 bases short and J 1 base short, with 7 bases between. The CDR3 sequence is CASSPPGRSNQPQHF. The CDR3 coding sequence is TGTGCCAGCTCACCACCGGGCAGAAGCAATCAGCCCCAGCATTTT. Full variable domain (outside the CDR3, taken from reference TRBV18 and TRBJ1-5): NAGVMQNPRHLVRRRGQEARLRCSPMKGHSHVYWYRQLPEEGLKFMVYLQKENIIDESGMPKERFSAEFPKEGPSILRIQQVVRGDSAAYFCASSPPGRSNQPQHFGDGTRLSIL.

This clone was counted between two and nine times. The CDR3 loop is CASRPTSGGYEQYV. DNA of the CDR3: TGTGCCAGCAGACCAACTAGCGGGGGCTACGAGCAGTACGTC. This chain uses TRBV28 with TRBJ2-7; TRBD2 agrees at 11 bases. The CDR3 has 14 residues. V was clipped by 6 bases and J by 3 bases; unmatched bases: 4. From germline, CDR1 is MDHEN and CDR2 SYDVKM.

This clone appeared once. V usage is TRBV3-1 (or the pseudogene TRBV3-2) and J usage is TRBJ2-1; 9 bases line up with TRBD2. Germline V CDR1 and CDR2: LGHDT, YNNKEL (reference sequence). The CDR3 totals 14 residues. V gave up 4 bases and J gave up 7 bases; unmatched junction bases: 5. CDR3 protein: CASSLRGGSNEQFF. The CDR3 nucleotides read TGTGCCAGCAGCCTGCGGGGGGGCTCGAATGAGCAGTTCTTC.

This chain connects TRBV28 to TRBJ1-3, with D possibly matching TRBD1 (5 bases). The CDR3 totals 14 residues. The germline V gene encodes CDR1 MDHEN and CDR2 SYDVKM. Trimming cost V 3 bases and J 0 bases, with 6 bases left between them. The CDR3 DNA sequence: TGTGCCAGCAGTTTTCAGGGCTCTGGAAACACCATATATTTT. This gives the protein CASSFQGSGNTIYF.

The rearrangement uses TRBV6-5 and TRBJ2-7; D may be TRBD1 (6 bases). The germline CDR1 and CDR2 sequences are MNHEY and SVGAGI. Trimming removed 4 bases from V and 4 bases from J, with 11 bases in between. CDR3 length: 13 residues. The DNA of the CDR3 is TGTGCCAGCAGTTCTGCCAGGGGTTACGAGCAGTACGTC. Translation gives CASSSARGYEQYV.